Presented here are 18 T cell receptor beta chains from one specimen sequenced in a study of T cell responses to AZD1222 COVID-19 vaccine. Repertoires were generated with immunoSEQ multiplex PCR, while TCRdb's copy carries only in-frame clones and drops some. The sample carries some 100,000 clones, about 83% recorded once. Sequences were derived from peripheral blood, sampled on day 0 of AZD1222 vaccination. Receptors were obtained from an adult in good health.

J is TRBJ2-1 and V is TRBV19; 16 bases fit TRBD2. This CDR3 comprises 19 residues. With V trimmed by 1 base and J by 6 bases, 9 bases remained unmatched. Germline CDR1 LNHDA, CDR2 SQIVND (reference sequence). For the CDR3, the DNA is TGTGCCAGTAGTATAGTGGCGACCGGGACTAGCGGGAGGGCCAATGAGCAGTTCTTC. Amino acids: CASSIVATGTSGRANEQFF. The full variable domain, completed using reference TRBV19 and TRBJ2-1, is DGGITQSPKYLFRKEGQNVTLSCEQNLNHDAMYWYRQDPGQGLRLIYYSQIVNDFQKGDIAEGYSVSREKKESFPLTVTSAQKNPTAFYLCASSIVATGTSGRANEQFFGPGTRLTVL.

The chain carries TRBV4-1 and TRBJ1-4, with 8 bases fitting TRBD1. J was trimmed by 11 bases and V by 0 bases; bases with no gene match: 11. The CDR3 extends over 16 amino acids. The germline V gene encodes CDR1 MGHRA and CDR2 YSYEKL. The DNA for the CDR3 is TGCGCCAGCAGCCAAGATGAGGGACAGGCCGAAAGGAAACTGTTTTTT. This encodes CASSQDEGQAERKLFF.

This sequence joins TRBV11-2 and TRBJ2-6; no reliable D call. CDR1 and CDR2 from the germline V gene are SGHAT and FQNNGV. This CDR3 is built from 14 residues. The germline V and J ends were trimmed by 7 bases and 4 bases, with 11 bases remaining between them. The CDR3 loop reads CASTTTLGANVLTF. CDR3 coding DNA: TGTGCCAGCACTACTACCCTCGGGGCCAACGTCCTGACTTTC. Filled out from reference TRBV11-2 and TRBJ2-6, the complete variable domain reads EAGVAQSPRYKIIEKRQSVAFWCNPISGHATLYWYQQILGQGPKLLIQFQNNGVVDDSQLPKDRFSAERLKGVDSTLKIQPAKLEDSAVYLCASTTTLGANVLTFGAGSRLTVL.

This clone was observed once. V usage is TRBV19 and J usage is TRBJ2-4; 8 bases match TRBD1. Trimming took 6 bases from V and 3 from J; bases not matched to a gene: 1. This CDR3 contains 13 residues. CDR1 is LNHDA and CDR2 is SQIVND in the germline V gene (reference sequence). The CDR3 nucleotides are TGTGCCAGTAGCGGGACAGGCAAAAACATTCAGTACTTC. Its translation: CASSGTGKNIQYF.

The chain uses TRBV10-3 and TRBJ1-6; a possible D gene is TRBD1 (5 bases). CDR1 and CDR2 (germline): ENHRY, SYGVKD. CDR3 length: 14 amino acids. V lost 6 bases to trimming and J lost 6 bases, with 12 bases between them. CDR3 sequence: CAISLGAVNSPLHF. The CDR3 DNA is TGTGCCATCAGCCTCGGGGCGGTTAATTCACCCCTCCACTTT.

This clone was observed a single time. V and J are TRBV7-2 and TRBJ2-1, with D hard to call. The CDR3 is 17 amino acids. With 4 bases removed from V and 5 bases from J, the gap between germline ends came to 21 bases. Per germline, CDR1 SGHTA and CDR2 FQGNSA. The CDR3 DNA follows: TGTGCCAGCAGCTCCCACCGGTCGGTTAGTGGTAACAATGAGCAGTTCTTC. Translation gives CASSSHRSVSGNNEQFF.

The chain recombines TRBV11-2 with TRBJ2-1; tentative D call: TRBD2 (5 bases). V shed 5 bases and J shed 8 bases, with 22 bases lying between them. Germline CDR1 and CDR2: SGHAT and FQNNGV. CDR3 size: 16 residues. The CDR3, as DNA: TGTGCCAGCAGCCTAAGAGGCATGGGAGCGAACGATGAGCAGTTCTTC. The encoded protein is CASSLRGMGANDEQFF.

The gene calls are TRBV5-1 and TRBJ2-3; the match to TRBD1 covers 11 bases. Germline lookup yields CDR1 SGHRS and CDR2 YFSETQ. CDR3 length: 15 residues. Unmatched junction bases numbered 8, after V lost 4 bases and J lost 7 bases. The CDR3 protein is CASSPGQGGINTQYF. In DNA, the CDR3 is TGCGCCAGCAGCCCGGGACAGGGGGGGATCAATACGCAGTATTTT.

The gene calls are TRBV24-1 and TRBJ2-3; 8 bases fit TRBD1. CDR1 is KGHDR and CDR2 is SFDVKD in the germline V gene. The V segment lost 4 bases and the J segment 0 bases; nucleotides outside the gene matches: 2. The CDR3 has 15 residues. The CDR3 here is CATSERTGSTDTQYF. In DNA form, the CDR3 reads TGTGCCACCAGTGAAAGGACAGGGAGCACAGATACGCAGTATTTT.

This clone has only one observation. The chain recombines TRBV7-9 with TRBJ1-5; the D gene is possibly TRBD1 (5 bases). CDR1 SEHNR and CDR2 FQNEAQ come from the germline V gene (reference sequence). This CDR3 region has 13 residues. V lost 5 bases, J lost 7 bases, and 12 bases lay in between. The CDR3 loop is CASSTQGNQPQHF. As DNA, the CDR3 is TGTGCCAGCAGCACTCAGGGTAACCAGCCCCAGCATTTT. Variable domain in full (rest from reference TRBV7-9 and TRBJ1-5): DTGVSQNPRHKITKRGQNVTFRCDPISEHNRLYWYRQTLGQGPEFLTYFQNEAQLEKSRLLSDRFSAERPKGSFSTLEIQRTEQGDSAMYLCASSTQGNQPQHFGDGTRLSIL.

The CDR3 nucleotides are TGTGCCAGCAGCTTTCAATGGAGCACTGAAGCTTTCTTT. Translated: CASSFQWSTEAFF. The chain combines TRBV11-1 with TRBJ1-1; D call uncertain. V dropped 3 bases and J dropped 4 bases, with 9 bases sitting between them. CDR1 and CDR2 (germline): SGHAT, FQDESV (reference sequence). The CDR3 loop spans 13 amino acids.

This chain links TRBV5-4 with TRBJ1-3, with D possibly being TRBD1 (6 bases). This CDR3 has 14 residues. V was pared by 4 bases and J by 2 bases, with 10 bases between. CDR1 is SGHNT, CDR2 YYREEE, per germline (reference sequence). The CDR3 is CASSVEGAGNTIYF. DNA of the CDR3: TGTGCCAGCAGCGTTGAGGGGGCTGGAAACACCATATATTTT.

The J gene is TRBJ2-5, the V gene TRBV3-1 (or the pseudogene TRBV3-2); a possible D gene is TRBD1 (5 bases). The CDR3 is 13 amino acids. The germline V gene has CDR1 LGHDT and CDR2 YNNKEL (reference sequence). V was clipped by 8 bases and J by 5 bases, with 15 bases between them. CDR3 sequence (DNA): TGTGCCAGCGTTGCAGGGTATGTGGAGACCCAGTACTTC. It specifies CASVAGYVETQYF.

The chain has TRBV6-2 or TRBV6-3 and TRBJ2-1; D possibly corresponds to TRBD1 (6 bases). The length of the CDR3 is 15 residues. Germline CDR1 MNHEY, CDR2 SVGEGT. Between the trimmed V and J ends, which lost 3 bases and 8 bases, there was a span of 17 bases. The DNA of the CDR3 is TGTGCCAGCAGTTATTCCAGGGGAGACAAAGATGAGCAGTTCTTC. Translation: CASSYSRGDKDEQFF.

The V and J genes are TRBV28 and TRBJ2-5; D is uncertain. Germline values: CDR1 MDHEN, CDR2 SYDVKM. Trimming removed 3 bases from V and 9 bases from J, with 14 bases in between. The CDR3 totals 13 residues. CDR3 sequence (DNA): TGTGCCAGCAGTTTCGGTCACTCAAGGGCCCAGTACTTC. This codes for CASSFGHSRAQYF.

The chain couples TRBV2 to TRBJ1-5; D call uncertain. There are 12 residues in the CDR3. With 1 base removed from V and 10 bases from J, the gap between germline ends came to 8 bases. Germline V lookup: CDR1 SNHLY, CDR2 FYNNEI. CDR3 sequence reads: CASSEVGDPQHF. The CDR3 DNA reads as TGTGCCAGCAGTGAAGTCGGGGATCCCCAGCATTTT.

The rearrangement uses TRBV7-9 and TRBJ1-2, with D possibly being TRBD1 (6 bases). The CDR3 consists of 14 residues. Germline V CDR1 and CDR2: SEHNR, FQNEAQ (reference sequence). With 4 bases removed from V and 2 bases from J, the gap between germline ends came to 11 bases. CDR3 nucleotide sequence: TGTGCCAGCAGCTGGCAGGGGAAGAACTATGGCTACACCTTC. Translating it yields CASSWQGKNYGYTF.

CDR3 nucleotide sequence: TGTGCCAGCAGCGGGGAGAGGGGACGGATCAGCAATCAGCCCCAGCATTTT. Protein: CASSGERGRISNQPQHF. The V call is TRBV28, the J call TRBJ1-5; possible D gene TRBD1, 5 bases. Germline V lookup: CDR1 MDHEN, CDR2 SYDVKM. CDR3 size: 17 residues. Trimming removed 6 bases from V and 1 base from J, with 19 bases in between. Using reference TRBV28 and TRBJ1-5 for the parts outside the CDR3, the full variable domain is DVKVTQSSRYLVKRTGEKVFLECVQDMDHENMFWYRQDPGLGLRLIYFSYDVKMKEKGDIPEGYSVSREKKERFSLILESASTNQTSMYLCASSGERGRISNQPQHFGDGTRLSIL.